The rows below give T cell receptor beta chains drawn from one sample of a study of cytomegalovirus exposure and HLA in healthy donors. Clones were read by immunoSEQ multiplex PCR, and TCRdb kept only the in-frame ones, dropping some. Found here are fewer than 110,000 clones, over 75% of them singletons; the top ten hold approximately 2.2%. Sequenced input: PBMCs. The receptors shown here come from a man younger than 45 in good health and CMV-seronegative. CDR3s include the opening cysteine and the closing phenylalanine or tryptophan. Each record gives: V gene, J gene, CDR3 protein.

>TRBV5-8|TRBJ1-2
CASGNHRGASSGYTF
>TRBV9|TRBJ2-5
CASSLEGGRQETQYF
>TRBV29-1|TRBJ1-2
CSVDDPTARYGYTF
>TRBV29-1|TRBJ2-3
CSGATDTQYF
>TRBV5-1|TRBJ1-1
CASSAPTDTLNTEAFF
>TRBV6-5|TRBJ1-5
CASSYSIGGNQPQHF
>TRBV27|TRBJ2-4
CASSLAGQEGIQYF
>TRBV10-1|TRBJ1-1
CASRSSPRGSWTEAFF
>TRBV21-1|TRBJ1-3
CARPVTDRGHSGNTIYF
>TRBV29-1|TRBJ1-2
CSVEAGTGSAYGYTF
>TRBV2|TRBJ2-1
CASNLGPSSYNEQFF
>TRBV29-1|TRBJ1-1
CSVGTGGLEAFF
>TRBV28|TRBJ2-1
CASSPGIGEQFF
>TRBV7-2|TRBJ1-2
CASSPANPGYGYTF
>TRBV30|TRBJ1-5
CAWTSGYSNQPQHF
>TRBV30|TRBJ2-1
CAWTQRDRNEQFF
>TRBV10-1|TRBJ2-1
CASSKAGGSYNEQFF
>TRBV7-9|TRBJ1-2
CASSLAVAGNGYTF
>TRBV6-5|TRBJ1-6
CASSYRPGQGNSPLHF
>TRBV5-1|TRBJ2-3
CASSLDQATDTQYF
>TRBV6-5|TRBJ1-1
CASSPDRSTEAFF
>TRBV19|TRBJ1-2
CASSIERTGAGYTF
>TRBV11-2|TRBJ2-7
CASRAPGTPHYEQYF
>TRBV6-4|TRBJ2-2
CASSRGGIGTGELFF
>TRBV6-5|TRBJ2-7
CASSYAGLPSYEQYF
>TRBV2|TRBJ2-2
CASRPQGGATGELFF
>TRBV7-2|TRBJ2-5
CASSPGTSGLQETQYF
>TRBV30|TRBJ1-1
CAWSTTGQGIENTEAFF
>TRBV5-1|TRBJ1-1
CASSLVSGEAFF
>TRBV7-3|TRBJ2-2
CASSQGAGTGELFF
>TRBV29-1|TRBJ2-5
CSVSQGQETQYF
>TRBV30|TRBJ1-1
CAWSDRGVNTEAFF
>TRBV2|TRBJ2-7
CASTIKQGPYEQYF
>TRBV28|TRBJ2-7
CASTRQGPYEQYF
>TRBV21-1|TRBJ2-7
CASSPGLVTYEQYF
>TRBV7-6|TRBJ2-1
CASSLVPAGGLDEQFF
>TRBV28|TRBJ2-2
CASRILTGELFF
>TRBV27|TRBJ2-1
CASSPSGTSRPEQFF
>TRBV6-4|TRBJ2-2
CASSGEESGELFF
>TRBV30|TRBJ2-7
CALYPGTGPSEQYF
>TRBV5-6|TRBJ1-4
CASSPPGRPSDEKLFF